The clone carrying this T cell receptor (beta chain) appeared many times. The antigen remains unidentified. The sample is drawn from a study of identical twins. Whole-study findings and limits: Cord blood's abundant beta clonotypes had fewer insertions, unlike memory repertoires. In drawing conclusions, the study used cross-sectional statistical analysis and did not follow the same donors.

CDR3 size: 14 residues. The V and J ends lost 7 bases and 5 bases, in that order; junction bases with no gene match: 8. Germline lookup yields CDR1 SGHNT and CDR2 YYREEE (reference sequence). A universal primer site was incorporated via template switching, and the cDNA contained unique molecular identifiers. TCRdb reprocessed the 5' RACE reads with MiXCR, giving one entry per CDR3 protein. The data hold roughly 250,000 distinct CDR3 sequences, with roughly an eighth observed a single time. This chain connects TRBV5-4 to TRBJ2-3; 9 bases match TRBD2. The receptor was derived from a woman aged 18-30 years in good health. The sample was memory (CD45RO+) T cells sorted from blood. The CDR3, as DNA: TGTGCCAGCCTGAAGCGGGAGGCGGGAGATACGCAGTATTTT. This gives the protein CASLKREAGDTQYF.